This T cell receptor (beta chain) was documented in a study of T-cell reconstitution after alpha-beta-depleted transplantation in children. This clonotype was seen ten or more times. Its antigen is still unknown. During its preparation, the TCRbeta library received unique molecular identifiers. TCRdb recomputed calls from the PCR reads with MiXCR, one row per CDR3 protein. This sample has 400,000 to 550,000 distinct CDR3 sequences; 10% to 13% occur once, and the top ten carry roughly 2%. Findings of the study overall: A year had passed since transplant, and T-cell counts and diversity by then came mostly from newly produced T cells. Several hundred graft clones that had expanded were reportedly the source of alpha-beta T cells about two months after transplant.

Germline V gene sequence: CDR1 ENHRY, CDR2 SYGVKD. The ends were cut back, 3 bases at V and 6 bases at J, with 12 bases in the middle. This CDR3 spans 14 amino acids. Source: PBMCs, taken before TCRalphabeta/CD19-depleted stem cell transplant. The clonotype comes from a child under 10 years old with inherited bone marrow failure, due to receive a stem cell transplant. The chain carries TRBV10-3 and TRBJ2-1; D remains unclear. The CDR3 is CAISEPPRINEQFF. CDR3 DNA sequence: TGTGCCATCAGTGAACCCCCTAGGATCAATGAGCAGTTCTTC.